A selection of T cell receptor beta chains follows, all from one sample in a study of cytotoxic CD8 clonotypes in ibrutinib-treated CLL. TCRdb keeps only in-frame clones here, not all; method: immunoSEQ multiplex PCR. The data show 200,000 to 250,000 clones, with just over 70% seen just once and roughly 5.8% held by the top ten. The source was PBMCs, collected after 12 months of ibrutinib treatment. The origin of the receptors is a human donor with chronic lymphocytic leukemia. CDR3s include the opening cysteine and the closing phenylalanine or tryptophan. The D gene is left open where the match is weak. Size is omitted from some rows. Given values are once, few, many or a class for expanded clones.

clone size,D gene,J gene,V gene,CDR3 DNA,CDR3 protein
-,-,TRBJ1-3,TRBV6-6,TGTGCCAGCAGTTACTCCTGGCAAGCCGGAAACACCATATATTTT,CASSYSWQAGNTIYF
-,-,TRBJ1-1,TRBV11-3,TGTGCCAGCAGCTTAGCGGCGGGCGGAACTGAAGCTTTCTTT,CASSLAAGGTEAFF
-,-,TRBJ1-1,TRBV30,TGTGCCTGGAGTCTAGGGTGGGGGGGCACTGAAGCTTTCTTT,CAWSLGWGGTEAFF
-,-,TRBJ1-6,TRBV10-2,TGCGCCAGCAGTGAGAGGACAGTTAAGGCGAATTCACCCCTCCACTTT,CASSERTVKANSPLHF
-,TRBD2,TRBJ2-7,TRBV30,TGTGCCTGGAGTGGGCTAGCGGGAGCCGGCGAGCAGTACTTC,CAWSGLAGAGEQYF
once,-,TRBJ2-7,TRBV28,TGTGCCAGCAGTTTCCGGGTTCCGCCCTACGAGCAGTACTTC,CASSFRVPPYEQYF
-,TRBD2,TRBJ2-7,TRBV6-1,TGTGCCAGCAGTACCGGACTAGCGGGAGGACAGTACTTC,CASSTGLAGGQYF
-,-,TRBJ1-4,TRBV18,TGTGCCAGCTCACCACCGAAGGTACAAAAACTGTTTTTT,CASSPPKVQKLFF
few,TRBD2,TRBJ2-1,TRBV6-5,TGTGCCAGCAGTCGGCGGGGGGGCAATGAGCAGTTCTTC,CASSRRGGNEQFF
-,-,TRBJ2-2,TRBV27,TGTGCCACCAAGGAACCATTAAACTTTCAGGGCCGGACCGGGGAGCTGTTTTTT,CATKEPLNFQGRTGELFF
-,-,TRBJ1-2,TRBV30,TGTGCCTGGAGTGTACGGGCGGGCTATGGCTACACCTTC,CAWSVRAGYGYTF
-,TRBD2,TRBJ2-5,TRBV25-1,TGTGCCAGCAGTGGGGGTCTTAGCGGGAGGGCCAGAAAGACCCAGTACTTC,CASSGGLSGRARKTQYF
once,-,TRBJ1-2,TRBV7-2,TGTGCCAGCAGCTTAGCTGCAGGAAGCCCCTATGGCTACACCTTC,CASSLAAGSPYGYTF
-,-,TRBJ2-1,TRBV5-3,TGTGCCAGAAGCTCGAATTACCCATCTCTCTCCGGTGAGCAGTTCTTC,CARSSNYPSLSGEQFF
few,TRBD1,TRBJ2-1,TRBV18,TGTGCCAGCTCGCAGAGACAGGGTAATCGGAATGAGCAGTTCTTC,CASSQRQGNRNEQFF
-,TRBD1,TRBJ2-2,TRBV29-1,TGCAGCGCCTTGCAGGGGGTCACCGGGGAGCTGTTTTTT,CSALQGVTGELFF
-,-,TRBJ1-1,TRBV6-5,TGTGCCAGCAGTTACTCAGACCGCCCAGGGTTAGCTTTCTTT,CASSYSDRPGLAFF
-,-,TRBJ2-7,TRBV5-3,TGTGCCAGAAGCTTTCGTTCCGGGCTCGACTCCTACGAGCAGTACTTC,CARSFRSGLDSYEQYF
-,-,TRBJ2-5,TRBV5-1,TGCGCCAGCAGCTTGGGGCGGGGGCGGCAAGAGACCCAGTACTTC,CASSLGRGRQETQYF
-,TRBD1,TRBJ2-6,TRBV16,TGTGCCAGCAGCCGGATACAGGGGACTGGGGCCAACGTCCTGACTTTC,CASSRIQGTGANVLTF
-,TRBD1,TRBJ1-5,TRBV19,TGTGCCAGTAGTGCAGACAGGGCGGACCAGCCCCAGCATTTT,CASSADRADQPQHF
once,-,TRBJ1-4,TRBV6-5,TGTGCCAGCAGTCGCTCACGAGGGGGGAATGAAAAACTGTTTTTT,CASSRSRGGNEKLFF
-,TRBD2,TRBJ2-1,TRBV19,TGTGCCAGTAGTAGGGTCTCGGCGGGAGGAAGCTCCTACAATGAGCAGTTCTTC,CASSRVSAGGSSYNEQFF
-,-,TRBJ1-1,TRBV5-1,TGCGCCAGCAGCCCCCTCTCTAGGGCGGGTAAAGCTTTCTTT,CASSPLSRAGKAFF
few,TRBD2,TRBJ2-3,TRBV7-2,TGTGCCAGCAGCCCAACCCCGCTAGCGGGAGCGACAGATACGCAGTATTTT,CASSPTPLAGATDTQYF
few,-,TRBJ2-1,TRBV30,TGTGCCTGGAGTCTCGGGACGGCCGGGGTATGGGGTGAGCAGTTCTTC,CAWSLGTAGVWGEQFF
-,-,TRBJ1-4,TRBV9,TGTGCCAGCAGCGCCCGACCTTTCGGAAATGAAAAACTGTTTTTT,CASSARPFGNEKLFF
-,-,TRBJ1-1,TRBV29-1,TGCAGCGTTGAAACGTTGGTGAACACTGAAGCTTTCTTT,CSVETLVNTEAFF
-,-,TRBJ2-1,TRBV30,TGTGCCTGGAGTCCCCAGGGTAATGAGCAGTTCTTC,CAWSPQGNEQFF
-,-,TRBJ2-2,TRBV6-6,TGTGCCAGCAGCCCTTCGGGTCGCACCGGGGAGCTGTTTTTT,CASSPSGRTGELFF
few,-,TRBJ1-2,TRBV7-9,TGTGCCAGCAGCCTACTGGATGCGGAAAACTATGGCTACACCTTC,CASSLLDAENYGYTF
-,-,TRBJ1-4,TRBV9,TGTGCCAGCAGCTCACCCTGGGAGGGCACCGAACTGTTTTTT,CASSSPWEGTELFF
-,-,TRBJ2-1,TRBV30,TGTGCTCATGGGTACAATGAGCAGTTCTTC,CAHGYNEQFF
-,-,TRBJ2-5,TRBV10-3,TGTGCCATCAGAGGGTCCGGGGAGACCCAGTACTTC,CAIRGSGETQYF
-,-,TRBJ1-2,TRBV9,TGTGCCAGCAGCGTCGGTTTGGGGACCGCCTATGGCTACACCTTC,CASSVGLGTAYGYTF
-,-,TRBJ2-1,TRBV25-1,TGTGCCAGCAGTGACCTGGGGGCTAGCGGTAACAATGAGCAGTTCTTC,CASSDLGASGNNEQFF
-,TRBD1,TRBJ1-5,TRBV27,TGTGCCAGCAGTTTGGAGGGGGCGAGCAATCAGCCCCAGCATTTT,CASSLEGASNQPQHF
-,-,TRBJ1-2,TRBV21-1,TGTGCCAGCAGCAAAGAGGGACAGAGGAACTATGGCTACACCTTC,CASSKEGQRNYGYTF
-,-,TRBJ1-5,TRBV5-1,TGCGCCAGCAGCTTGGAGGGAGACTATAGCAATCAGCCCCAGCATTTT,CASSLEGDYSNQPQHF
-,-,TRBJ1-3,TRBV7-6,TGTGCCAGCAGCCCTCGTAAGGGGTGGGGAAACACCATATATTTT,CASSPRKGWGNTIYF
-,-,TRBJ1-1,TRBV30,TGTGCCTGGAGTGAAGCCCGGAGATACACTGAAGCTTTCTTT,CAWSEARRYTEAFF
-,-,TRBJ2-2,TRBV5-8,TGTGCCAGCAGCTGGGGACCGAACGCCGGGGAGCTGTTTTTT,CASSWGPNAGELFF
-,-,TRBJ2-5,TRBV2,TGTGCCAGCAGTCGCTCGAAGATGTTGCAAGAGACCCAGTACTTC,CASSRSKMLQETQYF
few,-,TRBJ1-5,TRBV7-8,TGTGCCAGCAGCTTACAGTTTAGCAATCAGCCCCAGCATTTT,CASSLQFSNQPQHF
-,TRBD1,TRBJ2-5,TRBV10-2,TGCGCCAGCAGAGCCCCTCCGAGGACAGGGGGCTTGGAGACCCAGTACTTC,CASRAPPRTGGLETQYF
few,TRBD1,TRBJ1-2,TRBV7-2,TGTGCCAGCAGCCACGGAGCGTACAGGGGCGGCTACACCTTC,CASSHGAYRGGYTF
-,-,TRBJ1-5,TRBV29-1,TGCAGCGTCCTATCGGGGGCAAGTCAGCCCCAGCATTTT,CSVLSGASQPQHF